Listed here are 14 T cell receptor beta chains from one sample, sequenced in a study of T cells in Graves' hyperthyroidism and ophthalmopathy (dated by TCRdb to between 2017 and 2020). Libraries were constructed by multiplex PCR. The instrument was an Illumina HiSeq 2000. The TCR beta CDR3 regions were amplified from the RNA transcripts. The TCR CDR3 was subjected to a first round of RT-PCR using the HTBI primer set and the Qiagen OneStep RT-PCR kit. TCRdb reanalyzed the raw reads on its own, using fastp at Q25 for trimming and MiXCR for clone calling, and kept in-frame beta chains. Under each unique CDR3 protein, matching rows form one entry showing the most common genes and DNA. The sample profile shows about 360,000 distinct CDR3 sequences; about 25% of them were found once. The ten biggest clones cover roughly 80% of the sample. Sequencing was performed on blood. The receptor source for this set is a man aged 45 to 65 with Graves' hyperthyroidism.

The J gene is TRBJ2-5, the V gene TRBV2; D unresolved. Trimming shortened V by 7 bases and J by 5 bases, and 20 bases separated the two germline ends. CDR1 is SNHLY and CDR2 is FYNNEI in the germline V gene. This CDR3 has 15 residues. The CDR3 bases are TGTGCCAGCAAACCGAACCCGGCACAGTGGGAGACCCAGTACTTC. This sequence encodes CASKPNPAQWETQYF.

In its sample, this clonotype was seen many times. The gene calls are TRBV2 and TRBJ2-3; TRBD2 matches at 7 bases. Germline V gene lookup returns CDR1 SNHLY and CDR2 FYNNEI. The CDR3 has 14 residues. Trimming at V came to 8 bases and at J to 2 bases, leaving 7 bases not matched to a gene. The CDR3, as DNA: TGTGCCAGCGGGGGGGGATTCCCCACAGATACGCAGTATTTT. Amino acids: CASGGGFPTDTQYF.

This clonotype was picked up a small number of times. The V and J genes are TRBV5-1 and TRBJ2-5; 9 bases fit TRBD1. This CDR3 comprises 15 residues. V lost 3 bases and J lost 5; bases outside the gene matches: 8. Germline CDR1 is SGHRS and CDR2 is YFSETQ. The CDR3 loop is CASSWGDRASETQYF. In nucleotides, the CDR3 is TGCGCCAGCAGCTGGGGGGACAGGGCGAGCGAGACCCAGTACTTC.

This chain connects TRBV27 to TRBJ2-7; D remains ambiguous. Germline-derived CDR1 and CDR2 are MNHEY and SMNVEV (reference sequence). Trimming pared 3 bases from V and 4 bases from J, leaving 19 bases between. The CDR3 totals 16 residues. This CDR3 is CASSLGVPGEPYEQYF. The CDR3, as DNA: TGTGCCAGCAGTTTGGGCGTGCCGGGTGAGCCATACGAGCAGTACTTC.

CDR3 DNA sequence: TGCGCCAGCAGTGAGAGCACCGGGAGCACAGATACGCAGTATTTT. Translated: CASSESTGSTDTQYF. The chain employs TRBV10-2 and TRBJ2-3, with D unresolved. From germline, CDR1 is WSHSY and CDR2 SAAADI. This CDR3 contains 15 residues. Trimming pared 2 bases from V and 0 bases from J, leaving 9 bases between.

As to this clonotype: Likely a read error: the CDR3 ends without its conserved phenylalanine or tryptophan. The rearrangement joins TRBV9 to TRBJ2-5, with D perhaps matching TRBD2 (5 bases). The CDR3 has 14 residues. Germline values: CDR1 SGDLS, CDR2 YYNGEE. Trimming removed 3 bases at V and 3 bases at J, with 12 bases between. The CDR3 DNA follows: TGTGCCAGCAGCGAGTCAGGACTGGAAGAGACCCAGTACCTC. This encodes CASSESGLEETQYL.

This clonotype was counted many times. V gene TRBV11-3 combines with J gene TRBJ2-1, with 10 bases aligning to TRBD2. The germline gives CDR1 SGHNT, CDR2 YENEEA. V was pared by 6 bases and J by 1 base, with 6 bases of the junction left unmatched. The CDR3 is 16 amino acids. The CDR3 nucleotides are TGTGCCAGCAGGGCTTCTAGCGGGAGTTCCTACAATGAGCAGTTCTTC. It translates to CASRASSGSSYNEQFF. The full variable domain, with the rest looked up from reference TRBV11-3 and TRBJ2-1, is EAGVVQSPRYKIIEKKQPVAFWCNPISGHNTLYWYLQNLGQGPELLIRYENEEAVDDSQLPKDRFSAERLKGVDSTLKIQPAELGDSAVYLCASRASSGSSYNEQFFGPGTRLTVL.

A few counts support this clonotype. The rearrangement links TRBV11-3 to TRBJ1-1; TRBD1 agrees at 7 bases. Germline V gene lookup returns CDR1 SGHNT and CDR2 YENEEA. After removal of 0 bases from V and 5 bases from J, the junction contained 9 bases not matched to a gene. There are 16 residues in the CDR3. CDR3 nucleotide sequence: TGTGCCAGCAGCTTAGAGGGAATTACAGGGGAGACTGAAGCTTTCTTT. Encoded protein: CASSLEGITGETEAFF.

Only a few counts were recorded for this clonotype. This chain uses TRBV12-3 or TRBV12-4 with TRBJ1-5; D is unclear. The CDR3 loop spans 14 amino acids. V was shortened by 3 bases and J by 6 bases, with 12 bases between the two germline ends. CDR3 bases: TGTGCCAGCAGTTTTGGGCGGGCAGGTCAGCCCCAGCATTTT. Translated, it gives CASSFGRAGQPQHF.

Of note for this clonotype: Possible read error: a much larger clone is one base away. The rearrangement joins TRBV7-2 to TRBJ2-7, with no clear D. The DNA end is a closer match to TRBJ2-1, so the J assignment may be wrong. The CDR3 is 14 residues long. Per germline, CDR1 SGHTA and CDR2 FQGNSA. The CDR3 DNA sequence: TGTGCCAGCAGCTTAAGGCTAGGTGCTTACGAGCAGTTCTTC. It translates to CASSLRLGAYEQFF.

This clonotype was counted at least ten times. V and J are TRBV11-2 and TRBJ2-3; 7 positions agree with TRBD2. Germline V gene sequence: CDR1 SGHAT, CDR2 FQNNGV. V trimming: 2 bases; J trimming: 3 bases; junction bases outside the gene matches: 5. The CDR3 covers 15 residues. Written as DNA, the CDR3 is TGTGCCAGCAGCTTATCCAGCGGGGCAACAGATACGCAGTATTTT. Its protein product is CASSLSSGATDTQYF.

This clonotype was picked up many times. This chain joins TRBV28 and TRBJ1-1, with D hard to call. The germline V and J ends were trimmed by 7 bases and 3 bases, with 12 bases remaining between them. This CDR3 spans 13 amino acids. Germline V gene data show CDR1 as MDHEN and CDR2 as SYDVKM. Here the CDR3 reads CASNSRGYTEAFF. CDR3 nucleotide sequence: TGTGCCAGCAATTCACGGGGTTACACTGAAGCTTTCTTT.

This clonotype was found once. The V call is TRBV6-1, the J call TRBJ2-3, with 7 positions matching TRBD1. Germline V gene sequence: CDR1 MNHNS, CDR2 SASEGT. With V trimmed by 8 bases and J by 5 bases, 7 bases remained unmatched. The CDR3 covers 13 residues. CDR3 sequence: CASRGTGEDTQYF. CDR3 in DNA: TGTGCCAGCCGCGGAACAGGGGAAGATACGCAGTATTTT.

This clonotype was observed a few times. The rearrangement links TRBV24-1 to TRBJ2-1; 9 bases match TRBD2. Germline trimming cut 3 bases from V and 4 bases from J; bases unmatched to any gene: 12. The germline V gene encodes CDR1 KGHDR and CDR2 SFDVKD. The CDR3 has 18 amino acids. The CDR3 loop reads CATSDPRDLAGNYNEQFF. For the CDR3, the DNA is TGTGCCACCAGTGATCCCCGGGATCTAGCGGGAAATTACAATGAGCAGTTCTTC.